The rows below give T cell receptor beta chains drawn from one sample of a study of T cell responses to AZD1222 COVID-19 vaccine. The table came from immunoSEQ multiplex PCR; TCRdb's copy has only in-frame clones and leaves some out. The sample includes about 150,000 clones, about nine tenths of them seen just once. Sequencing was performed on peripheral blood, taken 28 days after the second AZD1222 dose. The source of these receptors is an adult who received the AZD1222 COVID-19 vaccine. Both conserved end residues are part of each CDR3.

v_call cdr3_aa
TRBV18 CASSQGQGGNTEAFF
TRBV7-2 CASSPGGRGFEKLFF
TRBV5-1 CASSLRPPERSPLHF
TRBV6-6 CANSRRVDSPLHF
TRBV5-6 CASSLGDLYRVDTQYF
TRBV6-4 CASSRQWGESYGYTF
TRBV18 CASAGWGTEAFF
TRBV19 CASSIEQTWPQHF
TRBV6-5 CASSNTATLEYTQYF
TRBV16 CASSRGDRTGNTIYF
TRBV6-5 CASSYGDREYSPLHF
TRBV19 CASSTARDTEAFF
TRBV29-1 CSVRSGDNQPQHF
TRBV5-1 CASSLAGGSYEQYF
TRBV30 CAWSRLNTGELFF
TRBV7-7 CASSLGFMGGETQYF
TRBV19 CASSGTGTYEQYF
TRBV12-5 CASGTGTGGAGSGANVLTF
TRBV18 CASSPSRGTSGSIYEQFF
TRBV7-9 CASSHPGRGDGYTF
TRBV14 CASSQGGSGQPQHF
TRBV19 CATSRGRDYGYTF
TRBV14 CASSQERGMNTEAFF
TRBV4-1 CASSQVGFQPQHF
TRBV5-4 CASSTGLRDQPQHF
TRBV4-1 CASSQSRSGAGWEQYF
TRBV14 CASSQVSGAIETQYF
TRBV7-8 CASSVFGISYEQYF
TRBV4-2 CASSQQGNEQFF
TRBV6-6 CASSYFGLADYEQYF
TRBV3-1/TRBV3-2 CASSQGTRLTGNSPLHF
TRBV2 CARTGQIQETQYF